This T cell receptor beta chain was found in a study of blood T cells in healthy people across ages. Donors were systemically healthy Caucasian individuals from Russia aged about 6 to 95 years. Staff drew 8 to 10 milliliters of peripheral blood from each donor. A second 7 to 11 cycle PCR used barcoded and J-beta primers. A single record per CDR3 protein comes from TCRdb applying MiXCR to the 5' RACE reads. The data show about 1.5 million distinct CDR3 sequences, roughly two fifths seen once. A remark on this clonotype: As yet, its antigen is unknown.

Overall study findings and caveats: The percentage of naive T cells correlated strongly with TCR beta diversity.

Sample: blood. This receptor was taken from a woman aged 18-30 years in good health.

CDR3 DNA: TGTGCCAGCAGCTTGGGGACATCAAATTCACCCCTCCACTTT. As protein: CASSLGTSNSPLHF. The chain has TRBV7-2 and TRBJ1-6, with TRBD1 as a possible D gene (6 bases). Trimming stripped 3 bases from V and 7 bases from J, with 10 bases between. The CDR3 sequence is 14 residues long. The V gene's germline CDR1 is SGHTA and CDR2 FQGNSA.